The sequence of this T cell receptor (beta chain) was determined in a study of cytomegalovirus exposure and HLA in healthy donors. This PCR relied on a set of 60 Vbeta primers and 13 Jbeta primers. The assay was immunoSEQ multiplex PCR, and TCRdb's table has in-frame clones only and misses some. Of nearly 110,000 clones listed, more than 70% are singletons. This clonotype was obtained from a man between 18 and 35 years old in good health and CMV-seronegative. The sequencing sample was made of PBMCs.

The CDR3 DNA sequence: TGTGCCAGCAGCCAGCGGGTCGGGGAGCTGTTTTTT. Amino acids: CASSQRVGELFF. This chain uses TRBV11-2 with TRBJ2-2, with D possibly being TRBD2 (6 bases). The V gene lost 5 bases and the J gene lost 7 bases, with 8 bases spanning the gap. The CDR3 length is 12 residues. Germline CDR1 reads SGHAT; CDR2 reads FQNNGV.